The 4 T cell receptor beta chains in this list originate from one sample, sequenced in a study of Ad26.COV2.S vaccination and SARS-CoV-2 variants. Clones were read by immunoSEQ multiplex PCR, and TCRdb kept only the in-frame ones, dropping some. Of about 460,000 clones listed, around 89% are singletons. The treatment was: around 19 received Ad26.COV2.S at low or high dose, single or two shots; five or six received placebo; per-sample allocation not given. The samples date from day 63 after the first vaccine or placebo injection. The sequences come from peripheral blood, collected in a trial of Ad26.COV2.S vaccine versus placebo. The receptors come from a person between 18 and 60 years old who received the Ad26.COV2.S COVID-19 vaccine or a placebo.

The genes are TRBV30 and TRBJ1-3; D remains unclear. Trimming removed 0 bases from V and 3 bases from J, with 6 bases in between. The CDR3 covers 13 residues. Germline loops: CDR1 GTSNPN, CDR2 SVGIG (reference sequence). CDR3 bases: TGTGCCTGGAGTGTAAACGGTGGAAACACCATATATTTT. Translated, it gives CAWSVNGGNTIYF. Full variable domain (outside the CDR3, taken from reference TRBV30 and TRBJ1-3): SQTIHQWPATLVQPVGSPLSLECTVEGTSNPNLYWYRQAAGRGLQLLFYSVGIGQISSEVPQNLSASRPQDRQFILSSKKLLLSDSGFYLCAWSVNGGNTIYFGEGSWLTVV.

The chain joins TRBV7-9 to TRBJ1-1; 7 positions agree with TRBD1. The germline gives CDR1 SEHNR, CDR2 FQNEAQ (reference sequence). The CDR3 has 16 amino acids. V lost 4 bases to trimming and J lost 4 bases; unmatched junction nucleotides: 12. The CDR3: CASSSRGTGVGTEAFF. The CDR3 DNA reads TGTGCCAGCAGCTCTAGAGGTACAGGGGTGGGCACTGAAGCTTTCTTT. Using reference TRBV7-9 and TRBJ1-1 for the parts outside the CDR3, the full variable domain is DTGVSQNPRHKITKRGQNVTFRCDPISEHNRLYWYRQTLGQGPEFLTYFQNEAQLEKSRLLSDRFSAERPKGSFSTLEIQRTEQGDSAMYLCASSSRGTGVGTEAFFGQGTRLTVV.

The rearrangement links TRBV7-2 to TRBJ2-5; TRBD2 is a possible D gene (6 bases). Trimming left V 2 bases short and J 5 bases short, with 12 bases between. Germline lookup yields CDR1 SGHTA and CDR2 FQGNSA. The CDR3 spans 14 residues. The CDR3 spells CASSLTTSLETQYF. CDR3 coding DNA: TGTGCCAGCAGCTTAACTACTAGCCTGGAGACCCAGTACTTC.

J is TRBJ2-1 and V is TRBV18, with D possibly matching TRBD1 (6 bases). The germline V gene has CDR1 KGHSH and CDR2 LQKENI. The CDR3 runs 14 residues. V was pared by 3 bases and J by 7 bases, with 13 bases between. The CDR3 reads CASSPLQGVNEQFF. The CDR3 DNA reads as TGTGCCAGCTCACCCCTACAGGGTGTGAATGAGCAGTTCTTC.